This TCR beta chain is from a study of shared clonotypes between healthy human individuals. Study information: Per donor, CD8 memory used one plate, CD8 naive used two, CD4 memory used three and CD4 naive used three.

To note about this clone: The antigen is unknown.

Study-level findings and limits: Naive subsets, compared against memory subsets, generally had larger estimated richness values. Sequencing depth was a factor that was expected to affect clonotype sharing among donors. Shared clonotypes: about 5% naive CD4, roughly 3.8% naive CD8, 2% to 2.5% memory CD4, roughly 0.4% memory CD8.

Clones were sequenced by immunoSEQ multiplex PCR, and TCRdb holds only the in-frame ones, with some missing. The sample records around 600,000 clones, 90% to 95% being singletons. Naivety among CD8 cells was defined by CD45RO negativity and positive CCR7 selection, thereby excluding terminally differentiated effector memory CD45RA+ cells. The specimen sequenced was naive CD8+ T cells sorted from blood. The TCR sequence derives from a woman aged 25-40 years in good health.

This CDR3 reads CASGSSSYNEQFF. CDR3 nucleotides: TGTGCCAGCGGGAGTAGTTCCTACAATGAGCAGTTCTTC. The rearrangement links TRBV6-5 to TRBJ2-1, with D possibly matching TRBD2 (5 bases). Germline CDR1 is MNHEY and CDR2 is SVGAGI. The CDR3 runs to 13 residues. The V gene lost 8 bases and the J gene lost 1 base, with 9 bases spanning the gap.